The 2 T cell receptor beta chains below come from one sample, sequenced in a study of beta chain features in type 1 diabetes listed by TCRdb under 2018. Receptor amplification or capture employed the immunoSEQ multiplex PCR assay. The entire amount of isolated RNA was reverse transcribed using the High Capacity cDNA Reverse Transcription Kit, so the sequenced TCRB transcripts were expressed ones. In its TCRdb copy, this immuneACCESS table keeps in-frame sequences only and misses some clones. Where compared with another copy, unresolved V genes explain less than half of these, and the others have no known cause. This sample is represented by 620,000 or so clones; around 16% of them were singletons. About 0.097% of the sample goes to the ten largest clones. Material for sequencing was naive CD4+ T cells from blood. This sample's cell subset or site label indicates: true naive CD4+ T cells. The source is a man between 18 and 29 years old in good health.

The J gene is TRBJ2-2, the V gene TRBV6-5, with D tentatively TRBD1 (5 bases). Germline loops: CDR1 MNHEY, CDR2 SVGAGI. Trimming took 6 bases from V and 5 from J, leaving 13 bases between them. This CDR3 has 14 residues. The CDR3 bases are TGTGCCAGCAGAGCGATCAGGGTTACCGGGGAGCTGTTTTTT. This sequence encodes CASRAIRVTGELFF.

The chain couples TRBV2 to TRBJ2-7; no reliable D call. The germline V gene encodes CDR1 SNHLY and CDR2 FYNNEI. CDR3 length: 10 amino acids. Trimming shortened V by 6 bases and J by 4 bases, and 4 bases separated the two germline ends. CDR3 loop: CASREYEQYF. CDR3 DNA: TGTGCCAGCAGAGAATACGAGCAGTACTTC. Full variable domain (missing parts from reference TRBV2 and TRBJ2-7): EPEVTQTPSHQVTQMGQEVILRCVPISNHLYFYWYRQILGQKVEFLVSFYNNEISEKSEIFDDQFSVERPDGSNFTLKIRSTKLEDSAMYFCASREYEQYFGPGTRLTVT.